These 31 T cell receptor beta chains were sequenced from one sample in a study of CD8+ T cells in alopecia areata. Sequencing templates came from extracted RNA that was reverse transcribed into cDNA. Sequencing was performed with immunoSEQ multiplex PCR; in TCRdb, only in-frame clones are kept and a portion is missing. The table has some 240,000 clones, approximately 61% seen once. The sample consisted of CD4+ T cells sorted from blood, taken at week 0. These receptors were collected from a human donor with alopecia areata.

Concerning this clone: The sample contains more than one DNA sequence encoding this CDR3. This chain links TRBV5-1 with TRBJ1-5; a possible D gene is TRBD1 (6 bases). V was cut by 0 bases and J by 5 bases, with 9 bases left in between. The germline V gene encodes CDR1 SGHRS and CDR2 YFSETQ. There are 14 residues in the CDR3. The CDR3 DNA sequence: TGCGCCAGCAGCTTGGTCCCAGGGGATCAGCCCCAGCATTTT. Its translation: CASSLVPGDQPQHF.

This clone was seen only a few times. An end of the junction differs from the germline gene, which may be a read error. The CDR3 here is CASSTGRVNGELFF. The CDR3 DNA sequence: TGTGCTAGCAGTACTGGTAGGGTGAACGGGGAGCTGTTTTTT. The V call is TRBV7-7, the J call TRBJ2-2; no firm D call. The length of the CDR3 is 14 residues. CDR1 and CDR2 (germline): SSHAT, FNYEAQ (reference sequence).

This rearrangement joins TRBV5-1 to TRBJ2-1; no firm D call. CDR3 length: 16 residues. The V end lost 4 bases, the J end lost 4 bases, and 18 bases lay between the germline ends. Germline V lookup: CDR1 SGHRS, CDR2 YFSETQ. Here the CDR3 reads CASSQLELTPYNEQFF. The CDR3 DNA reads TGCGCCAGCAGCCAGCTCGAACTAACCCCTTACAATGAGCAGTTCTTC.

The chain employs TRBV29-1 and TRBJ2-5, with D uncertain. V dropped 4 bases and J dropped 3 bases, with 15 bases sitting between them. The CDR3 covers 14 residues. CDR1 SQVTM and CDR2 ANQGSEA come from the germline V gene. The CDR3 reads CSVVVRPVKETQYF. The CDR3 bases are TGCAGCGTTGTTGTGCGCCCCGTGAAAGAGACCCAGTACTTC.

The CDR3 region has the DNA TGTGCCAGCAGCCCTACCGGGACAGGGACCAACATTCAGTACTTC. It encodes CASSPTGTGTNIQYF. The rearrangement uses TRBV7-3 and TRBJ2-4; 9 nucleotides line up with TRBD1. Germline V gene lookup returns CDR1 SGHTA and CDR2 FQGTGA. The V gene end was trimmed by 5 bases and the J gene end by 7 bases; junction bases not matched to a gene: 9. This CDR3 region has 15 residues.

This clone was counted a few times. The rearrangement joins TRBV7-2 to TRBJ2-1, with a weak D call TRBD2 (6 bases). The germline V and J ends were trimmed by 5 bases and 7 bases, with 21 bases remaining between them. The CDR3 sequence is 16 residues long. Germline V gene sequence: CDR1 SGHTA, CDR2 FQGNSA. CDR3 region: CASSLSYLATGNEQFF. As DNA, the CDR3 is TGTGCCAGCAGCCTCTCGTATCTAGCGACGGGTAATGAGCAGTTCTTC. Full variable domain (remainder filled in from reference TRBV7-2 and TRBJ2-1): GAGVSQSPSNKVTEKGKDVELRCDPISGHTALYWYRQSLGQGLEFLIYFQGNSAPDKSGLPSDRFSAERTGGSVSTLTIQRTQQEDSAVYLCASSLSYLATGNEQFFGPGTRLTVL.

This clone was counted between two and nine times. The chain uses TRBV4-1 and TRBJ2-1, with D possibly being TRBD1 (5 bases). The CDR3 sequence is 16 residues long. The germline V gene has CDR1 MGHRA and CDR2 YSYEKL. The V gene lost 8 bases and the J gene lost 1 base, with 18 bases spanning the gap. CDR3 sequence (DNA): TGCGCCAGCTCCCGGGTGGACATCTTATCCTACAATGAGCAGTTCTTC. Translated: CASSRVDILSYNEQFF.

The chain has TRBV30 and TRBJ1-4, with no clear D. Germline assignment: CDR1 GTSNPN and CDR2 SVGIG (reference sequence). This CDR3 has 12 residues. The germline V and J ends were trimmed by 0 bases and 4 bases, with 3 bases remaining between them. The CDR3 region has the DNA TGTGCCTGGAGTGTACATAATGAAAAACTGTTTTTT. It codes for CAWSVHNEKLFF. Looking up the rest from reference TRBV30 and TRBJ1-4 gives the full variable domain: SQTIHQWPATLVQPVGSPLSLECTVEGTSNPNLYWYRQAAGRGLQLLFYSVGIGQISSEVPQNLSASRPQDRQFILSSKKLLLSDSGFYLCAWSVHNEKLFFGSGTQLSVL.

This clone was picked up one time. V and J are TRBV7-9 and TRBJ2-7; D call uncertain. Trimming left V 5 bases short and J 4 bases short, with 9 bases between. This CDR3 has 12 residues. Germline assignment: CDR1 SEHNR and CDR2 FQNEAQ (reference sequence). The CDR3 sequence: CASSTNRYEQYF. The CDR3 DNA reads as TGTGCCAGCAGCACAAATAGATACGAGCAGTACTTC.

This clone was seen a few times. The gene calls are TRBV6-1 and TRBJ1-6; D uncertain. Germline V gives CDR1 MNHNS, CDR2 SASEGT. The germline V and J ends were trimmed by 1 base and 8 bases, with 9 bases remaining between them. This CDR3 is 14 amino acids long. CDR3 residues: CASSEVGLDSPLHF. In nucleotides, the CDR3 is TGTGCCAGCAGTGAAGTGGGGTTGGATTCACCCCTCCACTTT.

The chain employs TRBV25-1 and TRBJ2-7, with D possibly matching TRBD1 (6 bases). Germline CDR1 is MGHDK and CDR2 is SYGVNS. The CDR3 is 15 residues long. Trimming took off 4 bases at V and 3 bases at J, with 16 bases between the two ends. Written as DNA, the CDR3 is TGTGCCAGCAGTGCTCGGGACAAGGCTCTCTACGAGCAGTACTTC. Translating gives CASSARDKALYEQYF.

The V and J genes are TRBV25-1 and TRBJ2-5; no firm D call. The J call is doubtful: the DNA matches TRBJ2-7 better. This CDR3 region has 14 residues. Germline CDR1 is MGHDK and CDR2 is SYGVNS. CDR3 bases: TGTGCCAGCAGTGAATCTGGGGTAGGCTACGAGCAGTACTTC. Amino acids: CASSESGVGYEQYF.

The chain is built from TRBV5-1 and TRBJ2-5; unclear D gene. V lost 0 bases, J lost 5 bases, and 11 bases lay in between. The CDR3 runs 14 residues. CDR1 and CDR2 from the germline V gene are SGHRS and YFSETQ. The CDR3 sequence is CASSLDTSRETQYF. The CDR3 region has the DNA TGCGCCAGCAGCTTGGATACGAGTAGGGAGACCCAGTACTTC.

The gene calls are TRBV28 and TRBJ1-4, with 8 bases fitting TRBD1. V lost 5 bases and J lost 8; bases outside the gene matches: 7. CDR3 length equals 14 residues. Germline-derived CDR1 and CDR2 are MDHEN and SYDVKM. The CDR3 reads CASSRQGYEEKLFF. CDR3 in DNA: TGTGCCAGCAGTCGACAGGGGTACGAGGAAAAACTGTTTTTT.

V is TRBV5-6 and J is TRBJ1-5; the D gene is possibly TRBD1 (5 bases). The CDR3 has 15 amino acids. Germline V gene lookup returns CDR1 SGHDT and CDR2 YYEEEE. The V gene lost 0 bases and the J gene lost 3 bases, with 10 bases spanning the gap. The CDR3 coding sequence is TGTGCCAGCAGCTTGGGTCAGGGAAACAATCAGCCCCAGCATTTT. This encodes CASSLGQGNNQPQHF.

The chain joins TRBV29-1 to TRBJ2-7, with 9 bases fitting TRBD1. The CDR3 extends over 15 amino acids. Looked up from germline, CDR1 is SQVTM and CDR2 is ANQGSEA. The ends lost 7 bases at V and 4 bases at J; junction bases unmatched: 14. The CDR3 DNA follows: TGCAGCGCCCGTGATTACGGGACAGGGTTATACGAGCAGTACTTC. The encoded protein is CSARDYGTGLYEQYF.

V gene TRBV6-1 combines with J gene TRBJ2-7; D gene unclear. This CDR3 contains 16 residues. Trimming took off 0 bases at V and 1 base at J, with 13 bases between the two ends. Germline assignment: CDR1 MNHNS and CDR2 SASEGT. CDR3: CASSEARQALSYEQYF. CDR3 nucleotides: TGTGCCAGCAGTGAAGCGCGGCAGGCTCTTTCCTACGAGCAGTACTTC.

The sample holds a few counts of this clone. The CDR3 sequence: CASSQPFQTGWETQYF. The CDR3 bases are TGCGCCAGCAGCCAACCATTTCAGACAGGTTGGGAGACCCAGTACTTC. The J gene is TRBJ2-5, the V gene TRBV4-1; weak D call: TRBD1 (6 bases). Germline assignment: CDR1 MGHRA and CDR2 YSYEKL. V lost 2 bases to trimming and J lost 5 bases, with 18 bases between them. The CDR3 spans 16 residues.

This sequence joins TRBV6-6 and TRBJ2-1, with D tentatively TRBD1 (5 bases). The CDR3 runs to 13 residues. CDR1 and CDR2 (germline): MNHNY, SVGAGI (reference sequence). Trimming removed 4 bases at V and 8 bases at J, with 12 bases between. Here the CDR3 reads CASSSPGIDEQFF. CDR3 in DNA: TGTGCCAGCAGTTCTCCAGGGATAGATGAGCAGTTCTTC.

The CDR3 DNA reads TGTGCCAGCAGCCGGGAGGTAGCGGGTTATGCCTCGTACGAGCAGTACTTC. Protein product: CASSREVAGYASYEQYF. V usage is TRBV5-4 and J usage is TRBJ2-7, with 7 bases fitting TRBD2. This CDR3 comprises 17 residues. Germline-derived CDR1 and CDR2 are SGHNT and YYREEE (reference sequence). Unmatched junction bases numbered 17, after V lost 4 bases and J lost 4 bases.

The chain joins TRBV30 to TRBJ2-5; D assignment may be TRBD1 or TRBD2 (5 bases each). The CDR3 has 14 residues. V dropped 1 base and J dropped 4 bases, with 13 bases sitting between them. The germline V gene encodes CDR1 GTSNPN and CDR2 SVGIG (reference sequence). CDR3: CAWSGWQGRETQYF. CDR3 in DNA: TGTGCCTGGAGTGGGTGGCAGGGACGAGAGACCCAGTACTTC.

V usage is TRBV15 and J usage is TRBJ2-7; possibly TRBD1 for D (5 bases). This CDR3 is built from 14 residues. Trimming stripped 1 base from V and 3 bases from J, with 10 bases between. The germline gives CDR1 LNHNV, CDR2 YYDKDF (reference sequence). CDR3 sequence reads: CATSRVGRVYEQYF. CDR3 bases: TGTGCCACCAGCAGAGTCGGCAGGGTCTACGAGCAGTACTTC.

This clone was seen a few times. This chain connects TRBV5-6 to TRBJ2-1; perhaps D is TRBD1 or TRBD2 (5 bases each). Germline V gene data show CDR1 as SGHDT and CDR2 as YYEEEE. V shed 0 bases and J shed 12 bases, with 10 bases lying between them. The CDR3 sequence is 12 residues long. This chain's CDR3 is CASSLAGTPQFF. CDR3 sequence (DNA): TGTGCCAGCAGCTTGGCCGGGACCCCGCAGTTCTTC.

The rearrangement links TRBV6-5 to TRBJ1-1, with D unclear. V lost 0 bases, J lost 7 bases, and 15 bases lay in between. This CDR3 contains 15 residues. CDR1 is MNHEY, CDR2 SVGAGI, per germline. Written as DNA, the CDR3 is TGTGCCAGCAGTTACTCTTACTCGGGGATGGGTGAAGCTTTCTTT. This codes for CASSYSYSGMGEAFF.

The CDR3 DNA is TGTGCCAGCAGCTTAGATGGTGGTGAAGCTTTCTTT. It codes for CASSLDGGEAFF. The genes are TRBV7-3 and TRBJ1-1; D not resolved. The V gene lost 2 bases and the J gene lost 7 bases, with 8 bases spanning the gap. The CDR3 spans 12 residues. The germline V gene has CDR1 SGHTA and CDR2 FQGTGA.

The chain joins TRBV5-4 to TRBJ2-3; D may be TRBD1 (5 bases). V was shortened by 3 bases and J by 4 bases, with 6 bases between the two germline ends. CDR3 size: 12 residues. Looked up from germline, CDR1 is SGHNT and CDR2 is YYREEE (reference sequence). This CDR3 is CASSSQADTQYF. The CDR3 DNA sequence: TGTGCCAGCAGCTCACAGGCAGATACGCAGTATTTT.

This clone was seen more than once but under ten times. The CDR3 bases are TGTGCCAGCAGCTCGCTAATAGCGGGGACAGATACGCAGTATTTT. Translating gives CASSSLIAGTDTQYF. The chain has TRBV5-4 and TRBJ2-3; 8 bases are a match to TRBD2. J was trimmed by 3 bases and V by 3 bases; bases with no gene match: 6. The CDR3 is 15 residues long. The germline CDR1 and CDR2 sequences are SGHNT and YYREEE (reference sequence).

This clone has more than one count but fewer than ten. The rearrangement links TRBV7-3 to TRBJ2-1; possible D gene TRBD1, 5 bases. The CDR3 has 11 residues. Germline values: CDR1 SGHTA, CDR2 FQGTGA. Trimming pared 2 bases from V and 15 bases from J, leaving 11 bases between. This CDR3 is CASSLGRDLFF. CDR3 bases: TGTGCCAGCAGCTTAGGCAGGGATTTGTTCTTC.

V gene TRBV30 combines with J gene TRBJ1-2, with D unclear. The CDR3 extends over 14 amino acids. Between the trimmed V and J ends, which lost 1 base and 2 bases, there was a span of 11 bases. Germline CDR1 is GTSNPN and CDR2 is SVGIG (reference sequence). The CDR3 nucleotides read TGTGCCTGGAGTGAATGGCAGGTCAACTATGGCTACACCTTC. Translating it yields CAWSEWQVNYGYTF.

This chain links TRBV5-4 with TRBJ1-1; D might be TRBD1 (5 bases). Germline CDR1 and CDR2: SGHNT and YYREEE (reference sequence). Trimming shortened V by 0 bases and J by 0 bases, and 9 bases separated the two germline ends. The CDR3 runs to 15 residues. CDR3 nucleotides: TGTGCCAGCAGCTTGGTTGGAGGGGTGAACACTGAAGCTTTCTTT. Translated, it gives CASSLVGGVNTEAFF.

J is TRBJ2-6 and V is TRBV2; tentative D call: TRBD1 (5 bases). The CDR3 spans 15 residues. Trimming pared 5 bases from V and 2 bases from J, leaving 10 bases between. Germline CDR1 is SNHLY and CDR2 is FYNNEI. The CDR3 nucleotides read TGTGCCAGCAGTCCACAGGCCCCTGGGGCCAACGTCCTGACTTTC. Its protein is CASSPQAPGANVLTF.